This T cell receptor (beta chain) was sequenced during a study of CD8+CD57+ T cells in acquired aplastic anemia. CDR3 and TCR beta VDJ profiling relied on genomic DNA as the template. MiXCR, run by TCRdb on the reads, gives a single entry per CDR3 protein. The profile shows about 160,000 distinct CDR3 sequences, about 70% of them singletons. In germline, CDR1 is SEHNR, CDR2 FQNEAQ (reference sequence). CDR3 length: 15 amino acids. V lost 2 bases and J lost 6, with 17 bases in between. All sequencing subjects had displayed CD8+CD57+ cell expansion on flow cytometry. Material: sorted CD4+, CD8+, or CD8+CD57+ T cells (not recorded which) from PBMCs. The rearrangement uses TRBV7-9 and TRBJ2-7, with D uncertain. This TCR was recovered from a human donor with aplastic anemia. The CDR3 protein is CASSLTRTPLGEQYF. As DNA, the CDR3 is TGTGCCAGCAGCTTAACGAGGACCCCCCTCGGCGAGCAGTACTTC.